The rows below give T cell receptor beta chains drawn from one sample of a study of T cell changes during pregnancy in multiple sclerosis. Some clones are missing from TCRdb's copy, which holds only in-frame ones; the method was immunoSEQ multiplex PCR. The sample records under 90,000 clones, approximately 93% being singletons. The specimen was peripheral blood, collected in the second trimester of pregnancy. The receptors shown here come from a female donor in good health, enrolled as a control in a pregnancy study. Each CDR3 is given without its conserved first and last residue.

v_gene: TRBV14; j_gene: TRBJ1-1; CDR3aa: ASSGQMNTEAF
v_gene: TRBV4-1; j_gene: TRBJ2-7; CDR3aa: ASSPRLAGVNEQY
v_gene: TRBV15; j_gene: TRBJ2-7; CDR3aa: ATSRDQGGGIPYEQY
v_gene: TRBV6-1; j_gene: NA; CDR3aa: ATLQGPYEQY
v_gene: TRBV18; j_gene: TRBJ2-2; CDR3aa: ASSPQNSGELF
v_gene: TRBV4-1; j_gene: TRBJ2-2; CDR3aa: ASSSLWDRGRGTNTGELF
v_gene: TRBV7-9; j_gene: TRBJ1-4; CDR3aa: ASTYGGDPNEKLF
v_gene: TRBV19; j_gene: TRBJ2-3; CDR3aa: ASSTITDTQY
v_gene: TRBV5-1; j_gene: TRBJ1-4; CDR3aa: ASSPGGVNEKLF
v_gene: TRBV28; j_gene: TRBJ1-1; CDR3aa: ASRSGVVEAF
v_gene: TRBV6-5; j_gene: TRBJ2-1; CDR3aa: ASSYSSGSSYNEQF
v_gene: TRBV28; j_gene: TRBJ2-7; CDR3aa: ASSLGGKGEQY
v_gene: TRBV9; j_gene: TRBJ1-3; CDR3aa: ASSVDGDRVNTIY
v_gene: TRBV6-5; j_gene: TRBJ2-1; CDR3aa: ASRPGLAGNEQF
v_gene: TRBV2; j_gene: TRBJ1-5; CDR3aa: ASSGGSGTRPQH
v_gene: TRBV27; j_gene: TRBJ1-1; CDR3aa: ASSWTENTEAF
v_gene: TRBV2; j_gene: TRBJ2-7; CDR3aa: ASSEALPAGYEQY
v_gene: TRBV10-3; j_gene: TRBJ2-2; CDR3aa: ASAESGNTGELF
v_gene: TRBV28; j_gene: TRBJ1-1; CDR3aa: ASSPHGRADTEAF
v_gene: TRBV15; j_gene: TRBJ2-6; CDR3aa: ATSRGTVSGANVLT
v_gene: TRBV2; j_gene: TRBJ1-4; CDR3aa: ASSADRESLF
v_gene: TRBV5-4; j_gene: TRBJ2-7; CDR3aa: ASSNSYEQY
v_gene: TRBV5-1; j_gene: TRBJ2-2; CDR3aa: ASSWGLAGDSTGELF
v_gene: TRBV6-6; j_gene: TRBJ2-7; CDR3aa: ASSPTSVMGEQY
v_gene: TRBV5-1; j_gene: TRBJ2-6; CDR3aa: ASSQGVAGANVLT
v_gene: TRBV7-9; j_gene: TRBJ1-4; CDR3aa: ASSRAVSTNEKLF
v_gene: TRBV27; j_gene: TRBJ2-3; CDR3aa: ASSLAAGAPQY
v_gene: TRBV2; j_gene: TRBJ2-1; CDR3aa: ASSRHYNEQF
v_gene: TRBV2; j_gene: TRBJ2-7; CDR3aa: ASSEARGRHEQY
v_gene: TRBV5-1; j_gene: TRBJ2-7; CDR3aa: ASRDYLTGAGEQY
v_gene: TRBV28; j_gene: TRBJ2-7; CDR3aa: PRGRGDYEQY
v_gene: TRBV21-1; j_gene: TRBJ2-7; CDR3aa: ASRGTGVCEQY
v_gene: TRBV7-8; j_gene: TRBJ2-1; CDR3aa: ATQGNVGENEQF
v_gene: TRBV27; j_gene: TRBJ1-4; CDR3aa: ASRTTRPGTGVIVGEKLF
v_gene: TRBV28; j_gene: TRBJ2-3; CDR3aa: ASSSPTGLTSTDTQY
v_gene: TRBV2; j_gene: TRBJ2-5; CDR3aa: ASSGALQETQY
v_gene: TRBV13; j_gene: TRBJ2-2; CDR3aa: ASSLGRTGVRTGELF
v_gene: TRBV6-4; j_gene: TRBJ2-3; CDR3aa: ASSVVGGSTDTQY
v_gene: TRBV5-4; j_gene: TRBJ2-7; CDR3aa: ASRRDRRMDEQY
v_gene: TRBV2; j_gene: TRBJ2-7; CDR3aa: ASRGGEAYEQY